These 16 T cell receptor beta chains were sequenced from one sample in a study of shared T cell receptors in the human thymus. Profiling relied on immunoSEQ multiplex PCR, and the TCRdb table lists in-frame clones only, not all of them. The table shows 500,000 to 750,000 clones, with 88% occurring only once. The sample was also reused in another study, on human thymus T cells.

Sample: thymocytes. These receptors were obtained from a boy under three years old with a congenital heart defect.

The chain recombines TRBV27 with TRBJ2-5; 8 bases match TRBD2. Trimming at V came to 5 bases and at J to 5 bases, leaving 10 bases not matched to a gene. The CDR3 runs to 15 residues. The germline V gene encodes CDR1 MNHEY and CDR2 SMNVEV (reference sequence). CDR3 region: CASSLSGRRGETQYF. The CDR3 nucleotides are TGTGCCAGCAGTCTGAGCGGGAGAAGGGGGGAGACCCAGTACTTC.

The chain recombines TRBV4-3 with TRBJ2-2; TRBD2 matches at 13 bases. Germline-derived CDR1 and CDR2 are LGHNA and YSLEER. CDR3 length: 17 amino acids. V dropped 3 bases and J dropped 7; count of bases not matched to a gene: 8. The CDR3, as DNA: TGCGCCAGCAGCCAGGCGACTAGCGGGAGGCCCTGCGGGGAGCTGTTTTTT. It yields the protein CASSQATSGRPCGELFF.

This clone was detected a few times. This likely comes from a read error, as the CDR3 has no conserved phenylalanine or tryptophan at its end. The DNA is omitted, as the CDR3 cannot be located on it reliably, and the CDR3 follows TCRdb's listing. The V gene is TRBV4-1, the J gene TRBJ2-6; the DNA was not used to check the table's D call, TRBD1. The CDR3 is made up of 19 amino acids, end residues included. Germline V gives CDR1 MGHRA, CDR2 YSYEKL. The CDR3 spells CASSQADATGLMGPTRVLR.

The chain combines TRBV4-1 with TRBJ2-7, with 7 bases lining up with TRBD1. V lost 0 bases, J lost 6 bases, and 8 bases stayed unmatched. The germline CDR1 and CDR2 sequences are MGHRA and YSYEKL. CDR3 length equals 15 residues. The CDR3, as DNA: TGCGCCAGCAGCCAAGATGAAGACAGGGTAGGCGAGCAGTACTTC. Translating gives CASSQDEDRVGEQYF.

Regarding this clone: A junction end diverges from the germline sequence, so it may reflect a read error. The chain uses TRBV4-1 and TRBJ2-1; perhaps TRBD1 as D (7 bases). The CDR3 runs 16 residues. Germline CDR1 and CDR2: MGHRA and YSYEKL. DNA for the CDR3: TGCGTCAGCAGCCAAGGGGCGGGACAGACCTACAATGAGCAGTTCTTC. Translated, it gives CVSSQGAGQTYNEQFF.

The chain carries TRBV5-1 and TRBJ2-5; TRBD2 aligns across 8 bases. The ends lost 2 bases at V and 0 bases at J; junction bases unmatched: 3. The CDR3 totals 15 residues. Germline V gene data show CDR1 as SGHRS and CDR2 as YFSETQ. CDR3: CASSFGRDHQETQYF. CDR3 coding DNA: TGCGCCAGCAGCTTCGGGAGGGATCACCAAGAGACCCAGTACTTC.

The CDR3 here is CASSPPGRNNEQFF. The DNA for the CDR3 is TGTGCCAGCAGTCCCCCGGGGAGAAACAATGAGCAGTTCTTC. The chain joins TRBV7-2 to TRBJ2-1; the D gene is possibly TRBD2 (5 bases). The CDR3 loop spans 14 amino acids. Trimming removed 6 bases from V and 5 bases from J, with 14 bases in between. The germline V gene encodes CDR1 SGHTA and CDR2 FQGNSA. Filled out from reference TRBV7-2 and TRBJ2-1, the complete variable domain reads GAGVSQSPSNKVTEKGKDVELRCDPISGHTALYWYRQSLGQGLEFLIYFQGNSAPDKSGLPSDRFSAERTGGSVSTLTIQRTQQEDSAVYLCASSPPGRNNEQFFGPGTRLTVL.

This clone turned up a few times. V is TRBV19 and J is TRBJ1-5; a possible D gene is TRBD1 (5 bases). Trimming took off 4 bases at V and 5 bases at J, with 15 bases between the two ends. This CDR3 comprises 15 residues. Germline CDR1 and CDR2: LNHDA and SQIVND (reference sequence). The CDR3, as DNA: TGTGCCAGTAGTAACCTGAAGGGAGGGGATCAGCCCCAGCATTTT. It is translated as CASSNLKGGDQPQHF.

The J gene is TRBJ2-7, the V gene TRBV4-3; 12 bases are a match to TRBD1. Trimming cost V 2 bases and J 7 bases; bases outside gene matches: 6. This CDR3 has 15 amino acids. CDR1 is LGHNA and CDR2 is YSLEER in the germline V gene. The CDR3 DNA sequence: TGCGCCAGCAGCCAAAACCGGGACAGGGGGCATGAGCAGTACTTC. This translates into CASSQNRDRGHEQYF.

The chain links TRBV10-2 to TRBJ1-2, with 9 nucleotides matching TRBD1. V dropped 5 bases and J dropped 6; count of bases not matched to a gene: 7. The CDR3 loop spans 14 amino acids. Germline CDR1 is WSHSY and CDR2 is SAAADI. In DNA form, the CDR3 reads TGCGCCAGCAGTCAAGAACAGGGGGCGCATGGCTACACCTTC. This sequence encodes CASSQEQGAHGYTF.

This clone was counted once. One end of the junction fails to match germline, which may point to a read error. The chain uses TRBV13 and TRBJ2-1; D perhaps matches TRBD2 (6 bases). The germline V gene has CDR1 PRHDT and CDR2 FYEKMQ (reference sequence). CDR3 length: 15 amino acids. This CDR3 is CASSLGSGVPSWRVF. CDR3 coding DNA: TGTGCCAGCAGCTTAGGCTCGGGGGTACCTAGCTGGCGGGTCTTC.

The chain has TRBV27 and TRBJ2-7; the D gene is possibly TRBD1 (6 bases). Looked up from germline, CDR1 is MNHEY and CDR2 is SMNVEV (reference sequence). The CDR3 length is 14 residues. V was cut by 6 bases and J by 2 bases, with 14 bases left in between. CDR3 protein: CASRAKAGAYEQYF. The CDR3 DNA sequence: TGTGCCAGCAGGGCTAAGGCAGGGGCCTACGAGCAGTACTTC.

This clone appeared once. This chain joins TRBV4-1 and TRBJ2-1; TRBD1 is a possible D gene (6 bases). The CDR3 has 14 amino acids. Per the germline V gene, CDR1 is MGHRA and CDR2 is YSYEKL. V dropped 2 bases and J dropped 3 bases, with 8 bases sitting between them. CDR3 protein: CASSQKQGYNEQFF. For the CDR3, the DNA is TGCGCCAGCAGCCAAAAACAGGGCTACAATGAGCAGTTCTTC.

V usage is TRBV5-4 and J usage is TRBJ2-1; weak D call: TRBD2 (7 bases). CDR1 and CDR2 from the germline V gene are SGHNT and YYREEE (reference sequence). The CDR3 is 15 amino acids. Trimming cost V 2 bases and J 6 bases, with 15 bases left between them. The DNA for the CDR3 is TGTGCCAGCAGCTTTGTGGGAGGGGGGATCAATGAGCAGTTCTTC. It translates to CASSFVGGGINEQFF.

The gene calls are TRBV2 and TRBJ2-2, with 15 positions matching TRBD2. Trimming at V came to 6 bases and at J to 0 bases, leaving 11 bases not matched to a gene. Germline V gene data show CDR1 as SNHLY and CDR2 as FYNNEI. The length of the CDR3 is 20 residues. The CDR3 is CASRGSTGTSGRPNTGELFF. DNA of the CDR3: TGTGCCAGCAGAGGATCGACCGGGACTAGCGGGAGGCCGAACACCGGGGAGCTGTTTTTT.

This rearrangement joins TRBV2 to TRBJ1-2, with TRBD1 matching over 7 bases. Germline lookup yields CDR1 SNHLY and CDR2 FYNNEI. The CDR3 covers 14 residues. Trimming took 9 bases from V and 6 from J; bases not matched to a gene: 13. CDR3 sequence (DNA): TGTGCCAGGACGTCGGGGCAGGGGGATGATGGCTACACCTTC. Translating gives CARTSGQGDDGYTF. Combining the CDR3 with reference TRBV2 and TRBJ1-2 gives the whole variable domain EPEVTQTPSHQVTQMGQEVILRCVPISNHLYFYWYRQILGQKVEFLVSFYNNEISEKSEIFDDQFSVERPDGSNFTLKIRSTKLEDSAMYFCARTSGQGDDGYTFGSGTRLTVV.